This entry lists 25 T cell receptor beta chains sequenced from one sample in a study of shared clonotypes between healthy human individuals (dated by TCRdb to the early 2020s). To prepare the library, the immunoSEQ multiplex PCR assay was applied. TCRdb mirrors the immuneACCESS table, restricted to in-frame sequences. Some clones are absent from its copies; in checked studies, under half trace to an unresolved V gene, and the reason for the others is unknown. The sample table lists about 2,500,000 clones, just over 90% of them with a count of one. Over 0.12% of the sample is in the top ten clones. The sample consisted of naive CD4+ T cells sorted from blood. The cell subset or site tag for this specimen amounts to: CD45RA+ positively selected. These receptor sequences come from a man aged 18 to 29 in good health.

V usage is TRBV7-9 and J usage is TRBJ2-2; D unresolved. This CDR3 is built from 15 residues. Germline CDR1 is SEHNR and CDR2 is FQNEAQ (reference sequence). Trimming shortened V by 0 bases and J by 7 bases, and 12 bases separated the two germline ends. For the CDR3, the DNA is TGTGCCAGCAGCTTAGCGGCAGGTCAAGTCGGGGAGCTGTTTTTT. Its translation is CASSLAAGQVGELFF.

The chain recombines TRBV4-1 with TRBJ1-1, with a weak D call TRBD1 (6 bases). This CDR3 region has 14 residues. CDR1 is MGHRA and CDR2 is YSYEKL in the germline V gene. Trimming cost V 2 bases and J 1 base, with 8 bases left between them. CDR3 nucleotides: TGCGCCAGCAGCCAAATACAGGGGAACACTGAAGCTTTCTTT. Amino acid sequence: CASSQIQGNTEAFF.

This chain connects TRBV27 to TRBJ2-2, with 9 bases fitting TRBD1. CDR1 MNHEY and CDR2 SMNVEV come from the germline V gene (reference sequence). This CDR3 has 17 residues. Trimming cost V 0 bases and J 5 bases; bases outside gene matches: 7. Written as DNA, the CDR3 is TGTGCCAGCAGTTTATCTTCGGGACAGGGTTGGACCGGGGAGCTGTTTTTT. Amino acids: CASSLSSGQGWTGELFF.

The genes are TRBV7-2 and TRBJ2-2; 7 bases fit TRBD1. CDR3 length equals 16 residues. V was pared by 4 bases and J by 4 bases, with 9 bases of the junction left unmatched. Germline V lookup: CDR1 SGHTA, CDR2 FQGNSA. CDR3 in amino acids: CASSSTGTVATGELFF. The CDR3 DNA is TGTGCCAGCAGCTCCACCGGGACAGTGGCCACCGGGGAGCTGTTTTTT.

This sequence joins TRBV7-3 and TRBJ2-7; TRBD2 matches 8 bases. The trim removed 3 bases at V and 0 bases at J, leaving 13 bases unmatched. The germline V gene encodes CDR1 SGHTA and CDR2 FQGTGA. The CDR3 consists of 18 residues. CDR3 loop: CASSFGPAGERSSYEQYF. As DNA, the CDR3 is TGTGCCAGCAGCTTCGGTCCAGCGGGGGAAAGGAGCTCCTACGAGCAGTACTTC.

V gene TRBV19 combines with J gene TRBJ1-5, with unresolved D. The CDR3 consists of 15 residues. V dropped 0 bases and J dropped 7 bases, with 13 bases sitting between them. The germline gives CDR1 LNHDA, CDR2 SQIVND (reference sequence). CDR3 in amino acids: CASSIDQGRGQPQHF. The CDR3, as DNA: TGTGCCAGTAGTATAGATCAAGGACGGGGACAGCCCCAGCATTTT.

The V call is TRBV28, the J call TRBJ1-6, with 7 nucleotides matching TRBD1. Germline trimming cut 4 bases from V and 2 bases from J; bases unmatched to any gene: 14. The CDR3 runs 19 residues. Germline values: CDR1 MDHEN, CDR2 SYDVKM. CDR3: CASSSVTPRQGTYNSPLHF. The CDR3 DNA is TGTGCCAGCAGTTCTGTTACTCCTCGACAGGGTACCTATAATTCACCCCTCCACTTT.

V gene TRBV6-5 combines with J gene TRBJ2-7; 10 nucleotides align to TRBD1. This CDR3 spans 15 amino acids. The V and J ends lost 6 bases and 3 bases, in that order; junction bases with no gene match: 8. Germline V gene sequence: CDR1 MNHEY, CDR2 SVGAGI. The CDR3 coding sequence is TGTGCCAGCAGACCGACGGGGACAGGGGTCTACGAGCAGTACTTC. Protein sequence: CASRPTGTGVYEQYF.

V is TRBV30 and J is TRBJ2-1; 8 bases map to TRBD1. CDR1 and CDR2 (germline): GTSNPN, SVGIG (reference sequence). Germline trimming cut 4 bases from V and 5 bases from J; bases unmatched to any gene: 7. This CDR3 has 14 amino acids. The CDR3 protein is CAWIPDRDNNEQFF. In nucleotides, the CDR3 is TGTGCCTGGATTCCGGACAGGGACAACAATGAGCAGTTCTTC.

The chain links TRBV5-1 to TRBJ2-7; D possibly matches TRBD1 or TRBD2 (6 bases each). The CDR3 contains 14 residues. The V gene lost 0 bases and the J gene lost 3 bases, with 10 bases spanning the gap. Germline values: CDR1 SGHRS, CDR2 YFSETQ. The CDR3 nucleotides are TGCGCCAGCAGCTTGGTGGGGGGCCACTACGAGCAGTACTTC. Amino acid sequence: CASSLVGGHYEQYF.

The V gene is TRBV2, the J gene TRBJ1-2; D not certain. Germline V gene sequence: CDR1 SNHLY, CDR2 FYNNEI. The CDR3 loop spans 12 amino acids. Trimming removed 6 bases from V and 10 bases from J, with 15 bases in between. As DNA, the CDR3 is TGTGCCAGCAGGGTCGTTATTGCGGACTACACCTTC. It is translated as CASRVVIADYTF.

The genes are TRBV6-6 and TRBJ2-1; unclear D gene. Trimming removed 8 bases at V and 0 bases at J, with 11 bases between. The V gene's germline CDR1 is MNHNY and CDR2 SVGAGI (reference sequence). The CDR3 has 14 amino acids. The CDR3 loop reads CASCSATSYNEQFF. The CDR3 DNA sequence: TGTGCCAGCTGCAGTGCTACCTCCTACAATGAGCAGTTCTTC.

This clone came up once. The chain is built from TRBV5-6 and TRBJ2-5; TRBD2 might be the D (6 bases). V lost 0 bases, J lost 2 bases, and 14 bases lay in between. CDR3 length: 16 amino acids. Germline CDR1 reads SGHDT; CDR2 reads YYEEEE. In DNA form, the CDR3 reads TGTGCCAGCAGCTTGGTGGGGTTCGGGAGACAAGAGACCCAGTACTTC. Protein product: CASSLVGFGRQETQYF.

Remarks on this clone: This sample includes further DNA sequences coding for the same CDR3. V and J are TRBV6-1 and TRBJ1-2, with 9 bases lining up with TRBD1. Germline V CDR1 and CDR2: MNHNS, SASEGT. With V trimmed by 5 bases and J by 8 bases, 3 bases remained unmatched. The CDR3 is 12 residues long. Here the CDR3 DNA reads TGTGCCAGCAGTCGGACAGGGGTGGGCTACACCTTC. Its protein is CASSRTGVGYTF.

The rearrangement joins TRBV7-9 to TRBJ1-5; perhaps TRBD1 as D (6 bases). The CDR3 length is 16 residues. Germline CDR1 and CDR2: SEHNR and FQNEAQ (reference sequence). Trimming took off 5 bases at V and 1 base at J, with 15 bases between the two ends. CDR3: CASSDEGGWSNQPQHF. In DNA, the CDR3 is TGTGCCAGCAGCGATGAAGGGGGGTGGAGCAATCAGCCCCAGCATTTT.

V is TRBV9 and J is TRBJ2-7; TRBD2 aligns across 8 bases. Germline lookup yields CDR1 SGDLS and CDR2 YYNGEE. The CDR3 loop spans 14 amino acids. With V trimmed by 5 bases and J by 1 base, 5 bases remained unmatched. The CDR3 region has the DNA TGTGCCAGCAGTCGAAGCGGGGGTTCCTACGAGCAGTACTTC. This sequence encodes CASSRSGGSYEQYF.

This clone was detected only a few times. The same CDR3 also results from other DNA sequences found in this sample. The genes are TRBV18 and TRBJ1-1; no clear D. Germline CDR1 KGHSH, CDR2 LQKENI. The CDR3 is 12 residues long. With 3 bases removed from V and 2 bases from J, the gap between germline ends came to 4 bases. The CDR3: CASSPPNTEAFF. The CDR3 region has the DNA TGTGCCAGCTCACCCCCTAACACTGAAGCTTTCTTT.

The chain carries TRBV25-1 and TRBJ2-7; the match to TRBD1 covers 7 bases. V shed 4 bases, J shed 3 bases, and the junction held 6 bases outside the gene matches. CDR1 and CDR2 (germline): MGHDK, SYGVNS. This CDR3 region has 14 residues. CDR3 sequence: CASSAFRDSYEQYF. In nucleotides, the CDR3 is TGTGCCAGCAGTGCTTTTCGGGACAGCTACGAGCAGTACTTC.

The V call is TRBV28, the J call TRBJ1-4; D uncertain. The V gene's germline CDR1 is MDHEN and CDR2 SYDVKM. The germline V and J ends were trimmed by 4 bases and 4 bases, with 10 bases remaining between them. The CDR3 is 14 residues long. The CDR3 loop is CASSSSLHNEKLFF. The CDR3 coding sequence is TGTGCCAGCAGTTCATCTCTACATAATGAAAAACTGTTTTTT.

This clone was counted once. V and J are TRBV4-2 and TRBJ1-2; 10 nucleotides agree with TRBD1. The germline V gene encodes CDR1 LGHNA and CDR2 YNFKEQ. V was pared by 3 bases and J by 8 bases, with 9 bases of the junction left unmatched. There are 15 residues in the CDR3. The CDR3 is CASSQPGQGIGGYTF. In nucleotides, the CDR3 is TGTGCCAGCAGCCAGCCGGGACAGGGGATCGGGGGCTACACCTTC.

This CDR3 is CASSRLAGDHEQFF. CDR3 nucleotide sequence: TGTGCCAGCAGCCGACTAGCGGGAGACCATGAGCAGTTCTTC. The chain couples TRBV7-9 to TRBJ2-1; 12 positions agree with TRBD2. In germline, CDR1 is SEHNR, CDR2 FQNEAQ (reference sequence). V trimming: 5 bases; J trimming: 8 bases; junction bases outside the gene matches: 4. The CDR3 runs to 14 residues.

Notes on this clone: Other DNA sequences of this sample code for an identical CDR3. The chain has TRBV18 and TRBJ2-3, with D maybe TRBD1 (5 bases). The CDR3 loop spans 13 amino acids. Deletions cut 3 bases from V and 1 base from J, with 5 bases between. CDR1 is KGHSH and CDR2 is LQKENI in the germline V gene. The CDR3 loop reads CASSPTGTDTQYF. For the CDR3, the DNA is TGTGCCAGCTCACCGACAGGCACAGATACGCAGTATTTT. Together with reference TRBV18 and TRBJ2-3, the CDR3 gives the full variable domain: NAGVMQNPRHLVRRRGQEARLRCSPMKGHSHVYWYRQLPEEGLKFMVYLQKENIIDESGMPKERFSAEFPKEGPSILRIQQVVRGDSAAYFCASSPTGTDTQYFGPGTRLTVL.

The CDR3 protein is CASSLASGGLSTDTQYF. The CDR3 DNA follows: TGTGCCAGCAGCTTAGCTAGCGGGGGACTTAGCACAGATACGCAGTATTTT. The gene calls are TRBV2 and TRBJ2-3; TRBD2 matches at 10 bases. This CDR3 has 17 amino acids. The trim removed 6 bases at V and 0 bases at J, leaving 9 bases unmatched. Germline V gene sequence: CDR1 SNHLY, CDR2 FYNNEI.

The genes are TRBV7-2 and TRBJ1-5, with unresolved D. Per the germline V gene, CDR1 is SGHTA and CDR2 is FQGNSA. This CDR3 is built from 14 residues. Trimming took 3 bases from V and 1 from J, leaving 7 bases between them. The CDR3 is CASSFTPSNQPQHF. CDR3 nucleotide sequence: TGTGCCAGCAGCTTTACCCCGAGCAATCAGCCCCAGCATTTT.

This sequence joins TRBV7-2 and TRBJ2-7, with D tentatively TRBD1 or TRBD2 (5 bases each). Germline V lookup: CDR1 SGHTA, CDR2 FQGNSA. This CDR3 contains 15 residues. The V end was cut by 2 bases, the J end by 3 bases, with 14 bases between. The CDR3 is CASSLIGRGVYEQYF. The CDR3 DNA reads as TGTGCCAGCAGCTTAATAGGAAGAGGGGTCTACGAGCAGTACTTC.